One and the same sample provided the 18 T cell receptor beta chains below, sequenced in a study of STAT5B mutations in CD4+ large granular lymphocyte leukemia. Sequenced by immunoSEQ multiplex PCR; TCRdb stores in-frame clones only, minus some. The data show under 40,000 clones, around four fifths seen once. Sequencing was done on a sample of CD4+ T cells from blood buffy coats. The receptors were sampled from a human donor in good health.

The rearrangement links TRBV19 to TRBJ2-2; 8 nucleotides match TRBD2. CDR1 and CDR2 (germline): LNHDA, SQIVND (reference sequence). The CDR3 totals 15 residues. Trimming took 10 bases from V and 0 from J; bases not matched to a gene: 7. The CDR3 nucleotides read TGTGCCACCCGAAAGACTAGCGCGAACACCGGGGAGCTGTTTTTT. Translated: CATRKTSANTGELFF.

In regard to this clone: Relative to the germline gene, one junction end is altered; a read error may explain this. The chain links TRBV5-6 to TRBJ1-2; 9 bases fit TRBD1. Germline assignment: CDR1 SGHDT and CDR2 YYEEEE. This CDR3 region has 13 residues. The CDR3 nucleotides are TGTGCCAGCAGCTTCCTACAGGGGGCAGATACCCTTTTC. Its protein product is CASSFLQGADTLF.

The chain uses TRBV6-6 and TRBJ1-1, with unresolved D. CDR1 and CDR2 (germline): MNHNY, SVGAGI (reference sequence). CDR3 size: 15 residues. Deletions cut 2 bases from V and 1 base from J, with 11 bases between. DNA of the CDR3: TGTGCCAGCAGTTACCCCGGTCAACAGAACACTGAAGCTTTCTTT. Translation gives CASSYPGQQNTEAFF.

The rearrangement links TRBV6-5 to TRBJ1-2; D uncertain. V was trimmed by 6 bases and J by 2 bases, leaving 13 bases between them. The CDR3 has 14 residues. Germline V gives CDR1 MNHEY, CDR2 SVGAGI. CDR3 nucleotides: TGTGCCAGCAGCCGCCCCAACAAGAACTATGGCTACACCTTC. The encoded protein is CASSRPNKNYGYTF.

On this clone itself: The missing conserved phenylalanine or tryptophan at the end of this CDR3 makes a read error likely. Because the CDR3's place on the DNA is in doubt, the DNA is left out and the CDR3 is given as listed by TCRdb. The rearrangement uses TRBV2 and TRBJ1-2; the table's D call, TRBD1, has no DNA check behind it. The CDR3 totals 13 residues, both ends included. CDR1 and CDR2 from the germline V gene are SNHLY and FYNNEI. CDR3 amino acids: CASSESTGTDNPL.

The chain links TRBV19 to TRBJ2-7; 8 nucleotides match TRBD1. This CDR3 spans 13 amino acids. Germline-derived CDR1 and CDR2 are LNHDA and SQIVND (reference sequence). For the CDR3, the DNA is TGTGCTTCCGGGACAGGTCTCTCCTACGAGCAGTACTTC. Translating gives CASGTGLSYEQYF. The full variable domain, completed using reference TRBV19 and TRBJ2-7, is DGGITQSPKYLFRKEGQNVTLSCEQNLNHDAMYWYRQDPGQGLRLIYYSQIVNDFQKGDIAEGYSVSREKKESFPLTVTSAQKNPTAFYLCASGTGLSYEQYFGPGTRLTVT.

The genes are TRBV6-1 and TRBJ2-7; TRBD2 aligns across 9 bases. The CDR3 has 15 residues. The J segment lost 7 bases and the V segment lost 9 bases, leaving 16 bases of the junction unmatched. The germline V gene encodes CDR1 MNHNS and CDR2 SASEGT. CDR3 in DNA: TGTGCCAGATTCAATCTAGCGGGACCCCTGAGGGAGCAGTACTTC. This gives the protein CARFNLAGPLREQYF.

A single count supports this clone. The rearrangement links TRBV9 to TRBJ2-1; weak D call: TRBD2 (5 bases). Trimming shortened V by 6 bases and J by 7 bases, and 14 bases separated the two germline ends. This CDR3 spans 13 amino acids. The germline V gene has CDR1 SGDLS and CDR2 YYNGEE. The chain's CDR3 is CASNAAGVNEQFF. CDR3 coding DNA: TGTGCCAGCAACGCGGCCGGGGTTAATGAGCAGTTCTTC.

The V gene is TRBV6-6, the J gene TRBJ2-6; no clear D gene. V was shortened by 0 bases and J by 4 bases, with 4 bases between the two germline ends. CDR1 and CDR2 from the germline V gene are MNHNY and SVGAGI (reference sequence). The CDR3 covers 14 residues. CDR3 sequence reads: CASSYSEGANVLTF. CDR3 bases: TGTGCCAGCAGTTACTCCGAGGGGGCCAACGTCCTGACTTTC.

The chain uses TRBV2 and TRBJ1-2; D possibly corresponds to TRBD1 (6 bases). From germline, CDR1 is SNHLY and CDR2 FYNNEI. The CDR3 is made up of 14 amino acids. V lost 7 bases and J lost 1, with 13 bases in between. CDR3 residues: CASNLDRNNYGYTF. The DNA of the CDR3 is TGTGCCAGCAATTTAGACAGGAATAACTATGGCTACACCTTC.

This clone was observed a single time. The chain couples TRBV5-1 to TRBJ1-4, with a possible D match to TRBD1 (6 bases). Germline V lookup: CDR1 SGHRS, CDR2 YFSETQ. This CDR3 is 15 amino acids long. Trimming left V 5 bases short and J 4 bases short, with 15 bases between. DNA for the CDR3: TGCGCCAGCAGAAAAACACAGGGTTTTAATGAAAAACTGTTTTTT. Its protein product is CASRKTQGFNEKLFF.

There are a few counts of this clone. J is TRBJ1-4 and V is TRBV5-1; no reliable D call. This CDR3 has 15 residues. CDR1 and CDR2 (germline): SGHRS, YFSETQ. V was pared by 4 bases and J by 0 bases, with 10 bases between. Written as DNA, the CDR3 is TGCGCCAGCAGCCCCCGGCCCGCAACTAATGAAAAACTGTTTTTT. Its translation: CASSPRPATNEKLFF.

The chain uses TRBV19 and TRBJ2-5; no reliable D call. The CDR3 extends over 14 amino acids. Per germline, CDR1 LNHDA and CDR2 SQIVND (reference sequence). V was shortened by 5 bases and J by 0 bases, with 10 bases between the two germline ends. CDR3 residues: CASSGSNHQETQYF. The CDR3 nucleotides are TGTGCCAGTAGTGGATCGAATCACCAAGAGACCCAGTACTTC.

This rearrangement joins TRBV5-1 to TRBJ2-1; 7 bases line up with TRBD1. The CDR3 covers 15 residues. Germline CDR1 SGHRS, CDR2 YFSETQ. J was trimmed by 0 bases and V by 4 bases; bases with no gene match: 4. CDR3 nucleotides: TGCGCCAGCAGCCCCCAGGGGGACTCCTACAATGAGCAGTTCTTC. Translation gives CASSPQGDSYNEQFF.

V is TRBV18 and J is TRBJ1-1, with TRBD1 as a possible D gene (6 bases). The CDR3 is 14 residues long. In germline, CDR1 is KGHSH, CDR2 LQKENI. V lost 9 bases to trimming and J lost 0 bases, with 14 bases between them. CDR3 sequence: CASTLGAMNTEAFF. The DNA for the CDR3 is TGTGCCAGTACGTTGGGGGCCATGAACACTGAAGCTTTCTTT.

V and J are TRBV6-1 and TRBJ2-1; a weak D match, TRBD2 (5 bases). Germline lookup yields CDR1 MNHNS and CDR2 SASEGT. The V end was cut by 3 bases, the J end by 5 bases, with 11 bases between. The CDR3 covers 14 residues. CDR3 coding DNA: TGTGCCAGCAGTGAGCCTAGCCGAGACAATGAGCAGTTCTTC. Translated, it gives CASSEPSRDNEQFF.

This clone has more than one count but fewer than ten. V gene TRBV30 combines with J gene TRBJ1-5, with D tentatively TRBD1 (5 bases). Germline V CDR1 and CDR2: GTSNPN, SVGIG (reference sequence). The CDR3 contains 13 residues. Trimming removed 3 bases at V and 6 bases at J, with 12 bases between. CDR3 DNA: TGTGCCTGGAGCCCAGGGCGCCTTCAGCCCCAGCATTTT. Residues: CAWSPGRLQPQHF.

The chain employs TRBV7-9 and TRBJ2-7; D is ambiguous. The V and J ends lost 2 bases and 0 bases respectively, with 5 bases between them. The CDR3 consists of 13 residues. Germline CDR1 SEHNR, CDR2 FQNEAQ (reference sequence). The CDR3 nucleotides read TGTGCCAGCAGCTTATGGGGCTCCTACGAGCAGTACTTC. This translates into CASSLWGSYEQYF.